This T cell receptor (beta chain) came from a study of blood T cell repertoires in COVID-19 (dated by TCRdb to about 2020). With regard to the full study: Collaborator samples came from the United States, Italy and Spain and covered acute and convalescent phases of COVID-19. The prospective study material was composed of cDNA or gDNA derived from T cells, B-cell-depleted T cells, or PBMCs. The dataset comprised deeply sampled blood TCRbeta repertoires from subjects exposed to, actively infected with, or recovered from COVID-19. A freely available public database, intended as a resource for researchers studying the immune response to SARS-CoV-2, is where the repertoires were released. Samples were obtained from the ongoing ImmuneRACE study (first 160 participants) and from over 1,000 subjects provided by 6 global collaborators. A de-identified subject ID, COVID-19 status, age in years and sex were almost always included in the sample metadata. HLA class I and class II types, where available, came from metadata supplied by the sample provider rather than from assay-based typing. Results the study describes overall, beyond this receptor: The amount of clinical and demographic metadata varied by source and participant and was provided uncurated.

Comment on this clone: What this receptor recognizes is not known. Qualities for individual bases were not recorded, and no much larger clone is one base off.

Collaborating institutions collected whole blood in K2EDTA tubes following their own protocols. For TCRbeta analysis, collaborators shipped samples in one of three forms: frozen whole blood, isolated PBMCs, or DNA extracted from either of those sample types. The CDR3 numbers 17 residues from cysteine through phenylalanine. Only the CDR3 DNA stays, 51 bases, in frame from base 1. The V end loses 5 bases and the J end loses 5 bases, and a stretch of 19 bases separates them. The germline V gene sets CDR1 to SGHTA and CDR2 to FQGNSA. TCRbeta CDR3 regions were amplified from genomic DNA using the immunoSEQ Assay, a bias-controlled multiplex PCR. In the paper's pipeline: Nucleated cell counts per sample were estimated from amplification of reference gene primers within the assay. To quantify the absolute abundance of each unique TCRbeta CDR3 rearrangement, sequence reads were collapsed and filtered. For each sample, productive Simpson clonality was calculated by taking the square root of Simpson's diversity index across productive rearrangements. TCRdb carries this immuneACCESS record with in-frame sequences only. Its versions omit some clonotypes, under half of them owing to an unresolved V gene in the studies checked, with the rest unexplained. The V and J calls and clone size were taken over from that table, and D and trimming were inferred from the DNA. A total of around 67,000 clones appear in this sample, about 83% of them only once. The top ten constitute approximately 20% of the sample.

The chain joins TRBV7-2 to TRBJ1-6; a tentative D call is TRBD1 (6 bases match). The material sequenced was peripheral blood. The sequence was collected from a woman older than 75 with acute or convalescent COVID-19. The DNA sequence is as follows: TGTGCCAGCAGCCTAGGACAGCGTACACCTGATAATTCACCCCTCCACTTT. The translation is CASSLGQRTPDNSPLHF.